The T cell receptor beta chain described here comes from a study of CD8 T cells in Susac syndrome. The CDR3 loop spans 16 amino acids. Germline-derived CDR1 and CDR2 are SGHRS and YFSETQ. V was trimmed by 0 bases and J by 2 bases, leaving 11 bases between them. Roughly 0.5 to 1 ug RNA was reverse transcribed with random hexamers. A multiplex approach, immunoSEQ multiplex PCR, amplified TCR beta CDR3 across 54 Vbeta and 13 Jbeta. TCRdb passed the immunoSEQ multiplex PCR reads through MiXCR, listing each CDR3 protein once. This table has about 120,000 distinct CDR3 sequences, about 95% appearing once. Controls were healthy donors (matched for age and sex). Negative magnetic isolation gave CD8+ and CD4+ cells; FACS enriched CD8+ TEMRA.

The gene calls are TRBV5-1 and TRBJ2-2, with D perhaps matching TRBD2 (6 bases). This clonotype was sampled from a human donor in good health. The sample was CD4+ T cells from PBMCs. The CDR3 is CASSLALALNTGELFF. As DNA, the CDR3 is TGCGCCAGCAGCTTGGCCCTAGCGTTAAACACCGGGGAGCTGTTTTTT.